The T cell receptor beta chain under discussion was sequenced for a study of shared T cell receptors in the human thymus. The germline V gene encodes CDR1 MDHEN and CDR2 SYDVKM. This CDR3 contains 15 residues. The V end was cut by 3 bases, the J end by 2 bases, with 12 bases between. Measured with immunoSEQ multiplex PCR; TCRdb has only the in-frame clones, and not every one. Among over 350,000 clones listed, 95% were seen once. This receptor was identified in a human donor. Sequencing was carried out using thymocytes. This chain joins TRBV28 and TRBJ2-3; no clear D. CDR3 residues: CASSFGDRVTDTQYF. The CDR3 bases are TGTGCCAGCAGTTTTGGAGATAGGGTCACAGATACGCAGTATTTT.